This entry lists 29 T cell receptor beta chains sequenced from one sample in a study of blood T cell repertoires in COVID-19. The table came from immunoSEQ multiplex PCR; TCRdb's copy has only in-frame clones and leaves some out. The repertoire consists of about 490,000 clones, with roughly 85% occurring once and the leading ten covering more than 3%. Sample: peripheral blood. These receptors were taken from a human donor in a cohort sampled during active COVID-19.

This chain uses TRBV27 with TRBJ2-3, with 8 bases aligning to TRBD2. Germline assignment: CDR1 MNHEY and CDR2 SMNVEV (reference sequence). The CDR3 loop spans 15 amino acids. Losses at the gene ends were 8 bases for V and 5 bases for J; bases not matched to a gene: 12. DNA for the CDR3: TGTGCCAGCTTCCCTCTCGGGAGGGCTAGAGATACGCAGTATTTT. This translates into CASFPLGRARDTQYF.

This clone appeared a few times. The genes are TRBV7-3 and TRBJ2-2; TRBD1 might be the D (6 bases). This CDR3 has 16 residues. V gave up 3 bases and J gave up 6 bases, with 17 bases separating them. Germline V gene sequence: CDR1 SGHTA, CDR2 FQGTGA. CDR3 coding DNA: TGTGCCAGCAGCTTTAACGTCGGGACATTCGCCGGGGAGCTGTTTTTT. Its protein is CASSFNVGTFAGELFF.

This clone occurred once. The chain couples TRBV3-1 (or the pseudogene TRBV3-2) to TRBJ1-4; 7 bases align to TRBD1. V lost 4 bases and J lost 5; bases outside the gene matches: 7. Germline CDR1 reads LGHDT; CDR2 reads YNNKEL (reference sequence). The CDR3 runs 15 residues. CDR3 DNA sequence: TGTGCCAGCAGCCGTGAGGGGGCAGTAAATGAAAAACTGTTTTTT. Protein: CASSREGAVNEKLFF.

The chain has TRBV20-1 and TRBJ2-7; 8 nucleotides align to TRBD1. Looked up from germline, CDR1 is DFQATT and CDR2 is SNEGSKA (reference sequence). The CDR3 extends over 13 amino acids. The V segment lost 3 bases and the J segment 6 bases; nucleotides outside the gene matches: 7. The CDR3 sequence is CSASQGAKREQYF. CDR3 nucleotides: TGCAGTGCTAGTCAGGGGGCGAAACGCGAGCAGTACTTC.

The chain's CDR3 is CASSQDPLAGVGETQYF. For the CDR3, the DNA is TGTGCCAGCAGCCAAGATCCACTAGCGGGAGTCGGAGAGACCCAGTACTTC. The chain employs TRBV14 and TRBJ2-5; 11 positions agree with TRBD2. Germline CDR1 and CDR2: SGHDN and FVKESK. With 0 bases clipped from V and 4 bases from J, the junction kept 7 bases outside the gene matches. The CDR3 runs to 17 residues.

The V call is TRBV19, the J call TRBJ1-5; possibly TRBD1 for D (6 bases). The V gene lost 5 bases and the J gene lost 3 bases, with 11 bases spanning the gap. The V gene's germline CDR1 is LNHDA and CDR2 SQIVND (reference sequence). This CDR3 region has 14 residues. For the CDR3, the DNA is TGTGCCAGTAGTGACCGGGACACCAATCAGCCCCAGCATTTT. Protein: CASSDRDTNQPQHF.

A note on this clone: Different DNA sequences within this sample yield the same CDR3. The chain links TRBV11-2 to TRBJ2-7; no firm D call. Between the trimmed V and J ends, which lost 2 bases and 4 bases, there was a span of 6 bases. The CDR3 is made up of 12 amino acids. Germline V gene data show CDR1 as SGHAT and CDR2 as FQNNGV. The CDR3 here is CASSLTRYEQYF. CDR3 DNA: TGTGCCAGCAGCTTAACGAGATACGAGCAGTACTTC.

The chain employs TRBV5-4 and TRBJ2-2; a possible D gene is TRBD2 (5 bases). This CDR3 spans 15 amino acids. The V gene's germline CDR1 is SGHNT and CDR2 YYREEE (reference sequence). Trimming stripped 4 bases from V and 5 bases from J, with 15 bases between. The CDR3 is CASSIFGGGTGELFF. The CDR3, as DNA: TGTGCCAGCAGCATTTTTGGAGGCGGGACCGGGGAGCTGTTTTTT.

The CDR3 spells CASNDGLAGGHNEQFF. CDR3 nucleotides: TGTGCCAGTAACGATGGACTAGCGGGAGGGCACAATGAGCAGTTCTTC. The rearrangement links TRBV19 to TRBJ2-1, with TRBD2 matching over 15 bases. J lost 5 bases, V lost 7 bases, and 6 bases had no gene match. Germline V lookup: CDR1 LNHDA, CDR2 SQIVND (reference sequence). This CDR3 has 16 residues.

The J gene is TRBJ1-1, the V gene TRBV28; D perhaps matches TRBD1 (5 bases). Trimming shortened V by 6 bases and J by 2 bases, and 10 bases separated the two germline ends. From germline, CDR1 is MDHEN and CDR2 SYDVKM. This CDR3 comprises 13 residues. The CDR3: CASSSDINTEAFF. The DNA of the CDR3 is TGTGCCAGCAGCTCGGACATTAACACTGAAGCTTTCTTT.

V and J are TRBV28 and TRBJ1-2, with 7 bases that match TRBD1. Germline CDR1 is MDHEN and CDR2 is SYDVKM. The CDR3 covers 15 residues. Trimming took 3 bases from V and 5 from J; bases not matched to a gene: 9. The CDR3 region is CASSLVKGAPYGYTF. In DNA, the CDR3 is TGTGCCAGCAGTTTGGTGAAGGGGGCTCCGTATGGCTACACCTTC.

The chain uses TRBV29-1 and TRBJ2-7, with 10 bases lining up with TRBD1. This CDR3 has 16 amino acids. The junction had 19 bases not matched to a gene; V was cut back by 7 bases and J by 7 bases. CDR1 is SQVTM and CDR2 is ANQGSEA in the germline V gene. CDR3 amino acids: CSARITGTGAFGEQYF. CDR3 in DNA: TGCAGCGCCCGCATAACCGGGACAGGGGCCTTCGGTGAGCAGTACTTC.

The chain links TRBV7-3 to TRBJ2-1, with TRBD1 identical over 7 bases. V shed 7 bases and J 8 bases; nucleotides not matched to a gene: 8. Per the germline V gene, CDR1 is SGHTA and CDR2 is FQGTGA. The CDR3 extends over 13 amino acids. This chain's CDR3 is CASTRTGADEQFF. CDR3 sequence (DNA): TGTGCCAGCACCCGGACAGGAGCGGATGAGCAGTTCTTC. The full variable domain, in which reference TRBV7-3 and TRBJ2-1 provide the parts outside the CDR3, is GAGVSQTPSNKVTEKGKYVELRCDPISGHTALYWYRQSLGQGPEFLIYFQGTGAADDSGLPNDRFFAVRPEGSVSTLKIQRTERGDSAVYLCASTRTGADEQFFGPGTRLTVL.

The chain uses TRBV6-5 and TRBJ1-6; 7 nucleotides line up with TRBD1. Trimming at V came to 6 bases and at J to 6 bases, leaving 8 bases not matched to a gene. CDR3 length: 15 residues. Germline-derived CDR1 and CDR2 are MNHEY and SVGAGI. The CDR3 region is CASSDDRDSNSPLHF. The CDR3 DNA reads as TGTGCCAGCAGCGACGACCGGGACAGTAATTCACCCCTCCACTTT.

The CDR3 spells CASSQGRGSLGYTF. The DNA of the CDR3 is TGCGCCAGCAGCCAAGGAAGGGGCAGCCTGGGCTACACCTTC. This chain links TRBV4-1 with TRBJ1-2; TRBD1 might be the D (5 bases). The germline gives CDR1 MGHRA, CDR2 YSYEKL. The V end was cut by 1 base, the J end by 8 bases, with 14 bases between. The CDR3 totals 14 residues.

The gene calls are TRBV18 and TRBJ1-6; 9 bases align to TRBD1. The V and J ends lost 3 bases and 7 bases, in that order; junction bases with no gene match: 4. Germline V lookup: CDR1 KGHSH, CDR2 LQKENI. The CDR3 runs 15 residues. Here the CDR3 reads CASSPDGQGNSPLHF. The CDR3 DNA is TGTGCCAGCTCACCCGACGGACAGGGGAATTCACCCCTCCACTTT.

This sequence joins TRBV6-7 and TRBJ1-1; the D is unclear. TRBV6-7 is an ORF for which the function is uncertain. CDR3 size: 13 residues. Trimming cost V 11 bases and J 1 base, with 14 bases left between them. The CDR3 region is CASNSPPNTEAFF. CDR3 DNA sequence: TGTGCCTCAAACAGTCCCCCGAACACTGAAGCTTTCTTT.

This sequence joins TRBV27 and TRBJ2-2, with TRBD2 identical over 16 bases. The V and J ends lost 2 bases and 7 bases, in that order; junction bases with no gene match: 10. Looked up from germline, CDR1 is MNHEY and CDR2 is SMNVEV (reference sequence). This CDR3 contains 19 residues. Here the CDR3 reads CASSLTTGLAGGFDGELFF. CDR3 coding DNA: TGTGCCAGCAGTTTAACAACGGGACTAGCGGGAGGGTTTGACGGGGAGCTGTTTTTT.

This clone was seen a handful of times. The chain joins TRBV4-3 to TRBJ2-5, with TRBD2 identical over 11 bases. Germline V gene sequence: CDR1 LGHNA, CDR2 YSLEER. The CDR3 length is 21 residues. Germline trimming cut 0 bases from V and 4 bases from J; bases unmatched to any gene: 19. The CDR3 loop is CASSQDMASNSGRALRETQYF. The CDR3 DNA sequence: TGCGCCAGCAGCCAAGATATGGCCTCTAATAGCGGGAGGGCCCTTCGAGAGACCCAGTACTTC.

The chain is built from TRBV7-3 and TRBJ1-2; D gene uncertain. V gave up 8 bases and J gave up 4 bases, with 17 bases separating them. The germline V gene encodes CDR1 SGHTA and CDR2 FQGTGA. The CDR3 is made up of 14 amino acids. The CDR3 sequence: CASSELPGSYGYTF. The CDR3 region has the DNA TGTGCCAGCTCGGAACTACCTGGAAGCTATGGCTACACCTTC.

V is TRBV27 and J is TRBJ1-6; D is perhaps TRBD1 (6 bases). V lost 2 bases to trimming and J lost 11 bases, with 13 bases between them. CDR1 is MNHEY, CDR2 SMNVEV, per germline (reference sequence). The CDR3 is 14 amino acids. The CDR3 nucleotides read TGTGCCAGCAGTTTAGTTTTGGGGGGGCCACCCCTCCACTTT. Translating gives CASSLVLGGPPLHF.

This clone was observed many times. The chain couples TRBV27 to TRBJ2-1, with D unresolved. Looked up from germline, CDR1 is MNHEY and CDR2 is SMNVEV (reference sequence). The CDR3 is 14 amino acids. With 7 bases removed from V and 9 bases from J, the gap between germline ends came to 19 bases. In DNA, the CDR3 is TGTGCCAGCAACCCGGGTCCCAGATACGGTGAGCAGTTCTTC. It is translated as CASNPGPRYGEQFF.

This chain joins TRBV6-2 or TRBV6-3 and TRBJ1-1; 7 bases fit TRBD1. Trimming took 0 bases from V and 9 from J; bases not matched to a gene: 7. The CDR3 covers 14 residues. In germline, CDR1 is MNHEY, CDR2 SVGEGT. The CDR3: CASSYSGQTLKAFF. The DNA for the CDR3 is TGTGCCAGCAGTTACTCGGGACAGACGCTTAAAGCTTTCTTT.

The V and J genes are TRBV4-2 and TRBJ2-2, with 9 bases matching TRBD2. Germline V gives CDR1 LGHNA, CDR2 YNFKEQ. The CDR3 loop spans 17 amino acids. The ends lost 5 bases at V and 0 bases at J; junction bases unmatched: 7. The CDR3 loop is CASSKRSSGANTGELFF. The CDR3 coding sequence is TGTGCCAGCAGCAAACGGTCTAGCGGGGCGAACACCGGGGAGCTGTTTTTT.

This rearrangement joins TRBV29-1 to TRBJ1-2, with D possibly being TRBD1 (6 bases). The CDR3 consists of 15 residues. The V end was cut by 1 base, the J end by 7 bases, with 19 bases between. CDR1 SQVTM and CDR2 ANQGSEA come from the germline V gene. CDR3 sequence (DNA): TGCAGCGTTGAAGCAGGAACAGGGCCTAGTGGTGGCTACACCTTC. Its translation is CSVEAGTGPSGGYTF.

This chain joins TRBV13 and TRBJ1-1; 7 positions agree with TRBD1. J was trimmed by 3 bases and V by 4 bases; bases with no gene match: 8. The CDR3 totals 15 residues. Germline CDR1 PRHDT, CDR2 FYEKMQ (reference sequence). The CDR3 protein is CASSSGTERYTEAFF. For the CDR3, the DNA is TGTGCCAGCAGCTCCGGGACAGAGAGATACACTGAAGCTTTCTTT.

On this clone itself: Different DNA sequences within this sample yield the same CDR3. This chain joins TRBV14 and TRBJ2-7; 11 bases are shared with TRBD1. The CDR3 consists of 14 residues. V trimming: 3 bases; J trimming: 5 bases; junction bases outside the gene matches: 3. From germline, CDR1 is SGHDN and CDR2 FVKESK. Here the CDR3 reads CASSQSGQGDEQYF. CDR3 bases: TGTGCCAGCAGCCAGTCGGGACAGGGGGACGAGCAGTACTTC.

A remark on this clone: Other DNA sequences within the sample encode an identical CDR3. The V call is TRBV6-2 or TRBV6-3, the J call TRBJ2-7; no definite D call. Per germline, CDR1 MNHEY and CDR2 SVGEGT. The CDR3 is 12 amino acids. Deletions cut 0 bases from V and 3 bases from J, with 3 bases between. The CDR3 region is CASSYSRYEQYF. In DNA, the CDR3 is TGTGCCAGCAGTTACTCGCGCTACGAGCAGTACTTC.

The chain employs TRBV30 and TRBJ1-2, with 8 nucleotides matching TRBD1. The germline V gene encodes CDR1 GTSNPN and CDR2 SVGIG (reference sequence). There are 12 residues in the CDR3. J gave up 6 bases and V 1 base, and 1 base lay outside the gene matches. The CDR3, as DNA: TGTGCCTGGAGTGGGACAGGGAATGGCTACACCTTC. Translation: CAWSGTGNGYTF.